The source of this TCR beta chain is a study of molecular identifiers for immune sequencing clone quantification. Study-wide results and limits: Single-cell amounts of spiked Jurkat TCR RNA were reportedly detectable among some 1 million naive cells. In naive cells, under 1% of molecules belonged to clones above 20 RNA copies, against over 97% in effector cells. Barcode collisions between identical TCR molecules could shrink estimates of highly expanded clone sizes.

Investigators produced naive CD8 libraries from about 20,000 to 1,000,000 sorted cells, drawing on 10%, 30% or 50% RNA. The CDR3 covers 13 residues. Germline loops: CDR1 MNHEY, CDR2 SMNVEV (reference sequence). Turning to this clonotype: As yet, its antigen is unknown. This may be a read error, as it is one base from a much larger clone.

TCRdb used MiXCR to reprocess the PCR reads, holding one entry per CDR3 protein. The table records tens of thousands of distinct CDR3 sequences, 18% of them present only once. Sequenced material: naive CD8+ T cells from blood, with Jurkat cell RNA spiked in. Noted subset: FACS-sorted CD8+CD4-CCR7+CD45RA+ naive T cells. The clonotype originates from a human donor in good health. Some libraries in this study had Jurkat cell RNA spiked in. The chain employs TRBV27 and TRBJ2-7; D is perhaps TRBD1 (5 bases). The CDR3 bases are TGTGCCAGCAGTTTAAGGGGATCCTACGAGCGGTACTTC. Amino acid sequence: CASSLRGSYERYF.